One TCR beta chain is described in this entry. Its antigen is unidentified. The sample belongs to a study of long-term antiretroviral therapy in people with HIV. Whole-study findings and limits: Comparison with controls showed narrower CDR3 length ranges in HIV repertoires. Dominant in the repertoire at all time points were clones expanded before ART.

For each donor, at least one pre-ART and at least two post-ART PBMC samples were available. Cryopreserved PBMC samples of about 0.95-10 million cells were used for DNA extraction. The germline V gene has CDR1 SGHTA and CDR2 FQGTGA. This CDR3 has 14 amino acids. V lost 2 bases, J lost 0 bases, and 6 bases lay in between. A v3.0 immunoSEQ assay was performed at survey level. Here immunoSEQ multiplex PCR was the method, and the copy in TCRdb shows in-frame clones only, minus some. Found here are about 39,000 clones, about 86% of them singletons; the top ten hold under 5%. The receptor was isolated from a woman aged 45 to 65 with HIV. The input for sequencing was unsorted PBMCs, taken 1.2 years after starting antiretroviral therapy. The gene calls are TRBV7-3 and TRBJ2-3; D is unresolved. CDR3 bases: TGTGCCAGCAGCTTAGGGTTTAGCACAGATACGCAGTATTTT. Protein product: CASSLGFSTDTQYF.